The 15 T cell receptor beta chains below were found in one sample sequenced in a study of identical twins. TCRdb ran MiXCR on the 5' RACE reads and lists one entry per CDR3 protein. The sample lists about 920,000 distinct CDR3 sequences, about 12% occurring once. These records were also assigned to another study, of yellow fever vaccine responses in identical twins.

Sequenced sample: PBMCs. The source of these receptors is a woman between 18 and 30 years old in good health.

This clonotype turned up a few times. This chain joins TRBV20-1 and TRBJ2-7; perhaps TRBD2 as D (6 bases). The CDR3 runs 13 residues. The germline CDR1 and CDR2 sequences are DFQATT and SNEGSKA (reference sequence). The V gene lost 0 bases and the J gene lost 4 bases, with 10 bases spanning the gap. DNA of the CDR3: TGCAGTGCTAGAGATGCACGGGAGTACGAGCAGTACTTC. Protein sequence: CSARDAREYEQYF.

This clonotype was observed a handful of times. The J gene is TRBJ2-7, the V gene TRBV12-3 or TRBV12-4; D ambiguous. The CDR3 extends over 13 amino acids. V was trimmed by 6 bases and J by 6 bases, leaving 15 bases between them. The CDR3 nucleotides are TGTGCCAGCAGACCCAACGCTGGGGTCGAGCAGTACTTC. The encoded protein is CASRPNAGVEQYF.

This chain links TRBV12-3 or TRBV12-4 with TRBJ2-3; D tentatively fits TRBD1 or TRBD2 (6 bases each). The CDR3 length is 13 residues. V shed 6 bases and J shed 5 bases, with 12 bases lying between them. CDR3 in DNA: TGTGCCAGCAGCCGGAAGGGGGGAGATACGCAGTATTTT. Translating it yields CASSRKGGDTQYF.

J is TRBJ2-1 and V is TRBV7-6; no definite D call. Between the trimmed V and J ends, which lost 5 bases and 6 bases, there was a span of 17 bases. The CDR3 is 15 residues long. Germline V gene data show CDR1 as SGHVS and CDR2 as FNYEAQ. The CDR3 here is CASSTPWAGTNEQFF. The CDR3 DNA is TGTGCCAGCAGCACCCCCTGGGCAGGCACCAATGAGCAGTTCTTC.

In this sample, this clonotype turned up a few times. The CDR3 DNA follows: TGTGCCAGCAGCTCCCGGGCCAGCGGGGCATACAATGAGCAGTTCTTC. It codes for CASSSRASGAYNEQFF. This chain connects TRBV7-8 to TRBJ2-1; 7 bases map to TRBD2. The germline CDR1 and CDR2 sequences are SGHVS and FQNEAQ. This CDR3 contains 16 residues. J lost 4 bases, V lost 4 bases, and 10 bases had no gene match.

This clonotype was seen many times. This chain joins TRBV12-3 or TRBV12-4 and TRBJ2-1, with D perhaps given as TRBD1 or TRBD2 (5 bases each). The CDR3 covers 14 residues. The V and J ends lost 8 bases and 0 bases respectively, with 11 bases between them. The CDR3 DNA reads TGTGCCAGCCTGCCTGGGGGCTCCTACAATGAGCAGTTCTTC. Protein: CASLPGGSYNEQFF.

This clonotype has only a few counts. The J gene is TRBJ1-6, the V gene TRBV6-1, with D possibly matching TRBD1 (5 bases). The V end lost 6 bases, the J end lost 5 bases, and 17 bases lay between the germline ends. Germline CDR1 MNHNS, CDR2 SASEGT. This CDR3 spans 16 amino acids. The CDR3 here is CASSRHGRVHNSPLHF. The CDR3 DNA reads TGTGCCAGCAGCCGCCACGGCAGGGTCCATAATTCACCCCTCCACTTT.

In its sample, this clonotype was seen a few times. This sequence joins TRBV12-3 or TRBV12-4 and TRBJ2-3; D is possibly TRBD1 or TRBD2 (5 bases each). CDR3 size: 15 residues. The V end lost 6 bases, the J end lost 5 bases, and 18 bases lay between the germline ends. In DNA, the CDR3 is TGTGCCAGCAGGGTCAGCGGAATGGGGGAAGATACGCAGTATTTT. This gives the protein CASRVSGMGEDTQYF.

This clonotype was seen many times. This rearrangement joins TRBV29-1 to TRBJ2-1; 7 bases are a match to TRBD1. CDR3 length equals 15 residues. V gave up 3 bases and J gave up 2 bases; unmatched junction bases: 7. Germline CDR1 reads SQVTM; CDR2 reads ANQGSEA. This CDR3 reads CSVDRGQSTYNEQFF. The CDR3 nucleotides are TGCAGCGTTGACCGGGGACAGTCGACCTACAATGAGCAGTTCTTC.

The chain is built from TRBV11-3 and TRBJ2-2; no definite D call. The length of the CDR3 is 15 residues. Germline CDR1 is SGHNT and CDR2 is YENEEA. V was trimmed by 5 bases and J by 5 bases, leaving 15 bases between them. The CDR3 reads CASSPWGSGTGELFF. The CDR3 DNA is TGTGCCAGCAGCCCATGGGGTAGTGGTACCGGGGAGCTGTTTTTT. Using reference TRBV11-3 and TRBJ2-2 for the parts outside the CDR3, the full variable domain is EAGVVQSPRYKIIEKKQPVAFWCNPISGHNTLYWYLQNLGQGPELLIRYENEEAVDDSQLPKDRFSAERLKGVDSTLKIQPAELGDSAVYLCASSPWGSGTGELFFGEGSRLTVL.

This clonotype was seen a few times. The V call is TRBV24-1, the J call TRBJ2-2; D is tentatively TRBD1 or TRBD2 (5 bases each). CDR1 is KGHDR and CDR2 is SFDVKD in the germline V gene. This CDR3 is built from 16 residues. Between the trimmed V and J ends, which lost 0 bases and 0 bases, there was a span of 7 bases. CDR3 in amino acids: CATSDLRDANTGELFF. The CDR3 DNA reads TGTGCCACCAGTGATTTGCGGGACGCGAACACCGGGGAGCTGTTTTTT.

The V and J genes are TRBV6-1 and TRBJ1-4; 9 nucleotides match TRBD1. Trimming took 5 bases from V and 10 from J; bases not matched to a gene: 8. The germline gives CDR1 MNHNS, CDR2 SASEGT. The CDR3 is made up of 14 amino acids. The CDR3 sequence is CASSQGQGLGKLFF. The CDR3 coding sequence is TGTGCCAGCAGTCAAGGACAGGGGCTGGGAAAACTGTTTTTT.

A few counts support this clonotype. The chain recombines TRBV19 with TRBJ2-1, with no clear D. The germline CDR1 and CDR2 sequences are LNHDA and SQIVND (reference sequence). The CDR3 runs 14 residues. The V end lost 2 bases, the J end lost 8 bases, and 13 bases lay between the germline ends. The CDR3 bases are TGTGCCAGTAGTATAATGCCGGTTTCGGATGAGCAGTTCTTC. It encodes CASSIMPVSDEQFF.

This clonotype was recorded a few times. The J gene is TRBJ2-5, the V gene TRBV21-1; TRBD2, the table's D call, lacks a check against the DNA. TRBV21-1 is termed a pseudogene. The CDR3 has 21 amino acids. The CDR3, as DNA: TGTGCCAGCAGCAAACGGCCTAGCGGGAGAAAAAGGTCAGGGGTACAAGAGACCCAGTACTTC. As protein: CASSKRPSGRKRSGVQETQYF.

The CDR3 DNA reads as TGTGCCAGTACTCTAGCGGGGTCAAGATATACAGATACGCAGTATTTT. It specifies CASTLAGSRYTDTQYF. V usage is TRBV2 and J usage is TRBJ2-3; TRBD2 agrees at 9 bases. Germline-derived CDR1 and CDR2 are SNHLY and FYNNEI. Trimming at V came to 9 bases and at J to 3 bases, leaving 13 bases not matched to a gene. CDR3 size: 16 residues.